This T cell receptor beta chain was documented in a study of blood T cells in healthy people across ages (dated by TCRdb to the mid-2010s). Concerning the study at large: In model experiments, template switching captured about one uniquely barcoded TCR beta cDNA molecule for every two T cells. To avoid experimental bias, donors of different ages were spread randomly across the sequencing lanes. The donors were split into four age groups: young (average 16 years), middle-aged (roughly 39), aged (about 62) and long-lived (approximately 89). Using deep sequencing normalized with unique cDNA molecular identifiers, the study measured how TCR beta repertoire diversity changes with age. For two donors (one aged 18 to 30 and one aged 80 or older), the study analyzed two additional independent replicas of 1 million unique cDNA reads from the same blood draw. Findings and caveats that apply to the study as a whole: Total diversity estimates from one million sequenced T cells were considered lower bounds and underestimates. Since profiling was done on bulk unsorted PBMCs, naive and antigen-experienced compartments could not be conclusively compared. Compared with the aged group, the long-lived group had more naive CD4+ T cells, fewer expanded clones and increased TCR diversity, suggesting age selection. Donor CMV infection status was unknown, potentially confounding age-related changes in expanded clonotypes. There was a strong correlation between observed TCR beta diversity and the percentage of naive T cells measured by flow cytometry. As age increased, observed TCR beta diversity per million T cells dropped in a roughly linear way, and a significant reduction was already evident by age 40.

The CDR3, cysteine through phenylalanine, is 12 amino acids long. The kept DNA is CDR3 alone, 36 bases in frame from the first base. CDR1 and CDR2 were assigned from the germline V gene as SQVTM and ANQGSEA. V loses 6 bases, J loses 4 bases, and the germline ends lie 10 bases apart. This clonotype was found once. Which antigen it targets is not known. Base qualities are not recorded, but no much larger clone differs from it by a single base. Support from one read is weak. Library prep was done by 5' RACE. Sequenced using an Illumina HiSeq 2500. A second PCR of 7 to 11 cycles was performed with a sample-barcoded 5' primer and a J-beta primer mix. A template-switch 5' adaptor carrying 12 random nucleotides introduced a unique molecular identifier onto each TCR beta cDNA molecule. Each sample yielded at least 2.5 million CDR3-containing paired-end reads. All of the RNA was converted into first-strand cDNA using the Mint cDNA synthesis kit, with a TRBC-specific oligonucleotide serving as the primer. Following uracil-DNA glycosylase treatment, a first 18-cycle PCR with universal primers M1SS and BC2_uni_R was performed on all cDNA. Under the source paper's analysis protocol: Each sample was normalized by randomly selecting 1 million high-quality reads, each carrying a distinct molecular identifier. Reads sharing molecular identifiers were discarded rather than binned into consensus sequences. MiTCR, with a Q25 quality threshold and the strictest error-elimination algorithm, was used for CDR3 identification, clonotype clustering and error correction. A nonparametric unseen species model with Euler transformation was used to estimate a lower bound on total TCR beta diversity. Using fastp at Q25 and MiXCR, TCRdb reprocessed the public reads and kept productive beta chains. Entries that share a CDR3 protein sequence are merged under the most common genes and DNA. These V and J calls originate from TCRdb's pipeline instead of the authors' own analysis. This sample is represented by about 730,000 distinct CDR3 sequences; about 42% of them were singletons. Around a fifth of the sample is taken by the ten largest.

The roughly 39 donors, aged about 6 to 95 years, were systemically healthy Caucasian individuals from Russia. Each donor gave approximately 10 milliliters of peripheral blood, collected into EDTA-treated Vacutainer tubes. Ficoll-Paque density-gradient centrifugation was used to isolate PBMCs, with at least 6.5 million per sample. Total RNA was extracted from PBMCs with Trizol reagent, with at least 5 micrograms obtained per sample. Naive CD45RAhigh/CD27high T cell percentages were measured by flow cytometry on a PBMC aliquot from every donor. In this chain, TRBV29-1 is recombined with TRBJ1-3; there is no confident call for the D gene. Sample: blood. This sequence originates from a woman aged 60-75 years in good health. The CDR3 has the sequence CSVVLSGNTIYF. The DNA is as follows: TGCAGCGTCGTCCTTTCGGGAAACACCATATATTTT.